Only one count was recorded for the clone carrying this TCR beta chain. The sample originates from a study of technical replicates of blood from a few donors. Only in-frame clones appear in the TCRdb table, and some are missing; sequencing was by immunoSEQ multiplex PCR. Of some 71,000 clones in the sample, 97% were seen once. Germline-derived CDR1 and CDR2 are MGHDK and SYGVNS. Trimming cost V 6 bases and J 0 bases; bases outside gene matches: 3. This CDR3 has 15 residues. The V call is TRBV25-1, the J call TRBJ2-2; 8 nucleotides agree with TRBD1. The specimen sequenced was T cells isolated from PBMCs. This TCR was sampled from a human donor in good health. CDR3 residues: CASRTGASNTGELFF. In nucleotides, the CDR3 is TGTGCCAGCAGGACAGGGGCGTCGAACACCGGGGAGCTGTTTTTT.